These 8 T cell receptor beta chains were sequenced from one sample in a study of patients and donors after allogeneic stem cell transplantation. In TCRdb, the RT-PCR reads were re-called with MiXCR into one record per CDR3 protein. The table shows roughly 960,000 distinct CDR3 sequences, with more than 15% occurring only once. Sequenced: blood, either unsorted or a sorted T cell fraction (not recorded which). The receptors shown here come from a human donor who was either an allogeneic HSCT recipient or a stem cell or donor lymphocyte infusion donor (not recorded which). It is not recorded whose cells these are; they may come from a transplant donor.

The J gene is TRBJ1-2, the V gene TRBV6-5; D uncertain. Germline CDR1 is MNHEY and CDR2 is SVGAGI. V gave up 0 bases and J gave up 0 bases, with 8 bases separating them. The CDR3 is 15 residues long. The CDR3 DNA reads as TGTGCCAGCAGTTACTCATCGGGGACTAACTATGGCTACACCTTC. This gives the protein CASSYSSGTNYGYTF.

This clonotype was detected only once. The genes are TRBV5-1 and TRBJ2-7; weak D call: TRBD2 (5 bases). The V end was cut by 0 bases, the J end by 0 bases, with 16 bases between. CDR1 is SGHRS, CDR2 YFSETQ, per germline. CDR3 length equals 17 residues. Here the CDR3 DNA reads TGCGCCAGCAGCTTGGCCGGTGGGGAGACCTTCTCCTACGAGCAGTACTTC. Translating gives CASSLAGGETFSYEQYF. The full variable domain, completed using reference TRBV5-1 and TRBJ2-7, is KAGVTQTPRYLIKTRGQQVTLSCSPISGHRSVSWYQQTPGQGLQFLFEYFSETQRNKGNFPGRFSGRQFSNSRSEMNVSTLELGDSALYLCASSLAGGETFSYEQYFGPGTRLTVT.

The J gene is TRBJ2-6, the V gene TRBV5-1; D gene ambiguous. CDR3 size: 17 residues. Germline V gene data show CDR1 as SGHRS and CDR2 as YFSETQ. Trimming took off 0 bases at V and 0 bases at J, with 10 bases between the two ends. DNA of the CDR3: TGCGCCAGCAGCTTGGACCTACCTTACTCTGGGGCCAACGTCCTGACTTTC. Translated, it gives CASSLDLPYSGANVLTF.

This chain's CDR3 is CATSDSGLAGGGEQYF. The CDR3 nucleotides are TGTGCCACCAGTGACTCGGGACTAGCGGGAGGGGGGGAGCAGTACTTC. The rearrangement joins TRBV24-1 to TRBJ2-7; 16 positions agree with TRBD2. The CDR3 extends over 16 amino acids. Per the germline V gene, CDR1 is KGHDR and CDR2 is SFDVKD. With 4 bases clipped from V and 7 bases from J, the junction kept 6 bases outside the gene matches.

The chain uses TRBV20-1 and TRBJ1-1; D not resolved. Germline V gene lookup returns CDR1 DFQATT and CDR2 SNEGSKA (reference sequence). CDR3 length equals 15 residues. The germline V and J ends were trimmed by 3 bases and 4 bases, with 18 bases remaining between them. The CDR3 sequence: CSASPRFFGFTEAFF. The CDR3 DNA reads TGCAGTGCTAGTCCCCGTTTTTTCGGGTTCACTGAAGCTTTCTTT.

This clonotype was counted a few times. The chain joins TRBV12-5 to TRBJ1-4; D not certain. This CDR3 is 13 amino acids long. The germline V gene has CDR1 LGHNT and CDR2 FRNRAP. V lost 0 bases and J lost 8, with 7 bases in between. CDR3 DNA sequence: TGTGCTAGTGGTTTGGTCCCTCTCGAAAAACTGTTTTTT. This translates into CASGLVPLEKLFF.

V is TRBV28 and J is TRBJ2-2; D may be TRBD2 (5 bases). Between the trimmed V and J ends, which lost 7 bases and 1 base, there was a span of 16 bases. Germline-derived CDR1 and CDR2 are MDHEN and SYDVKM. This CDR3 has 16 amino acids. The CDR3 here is CASTRGQRLNTGELFF. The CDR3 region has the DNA TGTGCCAGCACCCGAGGGCAGCGCCTGAACACCGGGGAGCTGTTTTTT.

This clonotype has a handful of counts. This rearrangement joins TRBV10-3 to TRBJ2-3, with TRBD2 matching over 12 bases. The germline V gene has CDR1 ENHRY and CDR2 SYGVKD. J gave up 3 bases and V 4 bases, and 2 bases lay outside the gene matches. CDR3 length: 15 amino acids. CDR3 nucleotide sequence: TGTGCCATCAGTGTGACTAGCGGGAGAACAGATACGCAGTATTTT. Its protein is CAISVTSGRTDTQYF.